The 21 T cell receptor beta chains listed next were all sequenced from one sample in a study of cytomegalovirus exposure and HLA in healthy donors. In the PCR, 60 Vbeta and 13 Jbeta primers were used. Sequencing used immunoSEQ multiplex PCR; TCRdb keeps in-frame clones, though not all of them. The sample lists 95,000 to 100,000 clones, 65% to 80% occurring once. The specimen was PBMCs. The receptors come from a human donor in good health.

This clone came up a few times. This chain connects TRBV7-9 to TRBJ1-2, with 11 bases identical to TRBD1. The ends lost 1 base at V and 4 bases at J; junction bases unmatched: 2. Germline V gene data show CDR1 as SEHNR and CDR2 as FQNEAQ (reference sequence). The CDR3 is made up of 15 amino acids. In DNA form, the CDR3 reads TGTGCCAGCAGCTTAGGGACAGGGGGCGTCTATGGCTACACCTTC. Residues: CASSLGTGGVYGYTF.

The rearrangement joins TRBV5-1 to TRBJ2-6; D is perhaps TRBD2 (5 bases). Trimming shortened V by 7 bases and J by 0 bases, and 14 bases separated the two germline ends. The V gene's germline CDR1 is SGHRS and CDR2 YFSETQ. The CDR3 has 16 amino acids. The CDR3 DNA reads as TGCGCCAGCGCCCAAGGTCGGGACTCTGGGGCCAACGTCCTGACTTTC. Its translation: CASAQGRDSGANVLTF.

This chain links TRBV7-9 with TRBJ2-7, with 8 bases fitting TRBD2. V was clipped by 5 bases and J by 7 bases; unmatched bases: 13. CDR3 length equals 15 residues. Germline V lookup: CDR1 SEHNR, CDR2 FQNEAQ (reference sequence). CDR3 sequence (DNA): TGTGCCAGCAGCCGAACCGGCGGGGGGCCGGGAGAGCAGTACTTC. Its protein product is CASSRTGGGPGEQYF.

The V gene is TRBV7-2, the J gene TRBJ2-5; D remains ambiguous. TRBJ2-7 matches the DNA end more closely, so the J call is doubtful. This CDR3 region has 14 residues. Germline lookup yields CDR1 SGHTA and CDR2 FQGNSA. The CDR3 DNA is TGTGCCAGCAGCTTATCCCCCCTCTCCTACGAGCAGTACTTC. Encoded protein: CASSLSPLSYEQYF.

CDR3 sequence (DNA): TGCAGCGTCTTAGGACAGGGGAGTAGCTACACCTTC. This gives the protein CSVLGQGSSYTF. The chain joins TRBV29-1 to TRBJ1-2; 9 bases are a match to TRBD1. The CDR3 contains 12 residues. Trimming at V came to 6 bases and at J to 9 bases, leaving 8 bases not matched to a gene. CDR1 and CDR2 from the germline V gene are SQVTM and ANQGSEA. The full variable domain, completed using reference TRBV29-1 and TRBJ1-2, is SAVISQKPSRDICQRGTSLTIQCQVDSQVTMMFWYRQQPGQSLTLIATANQGSEATYESGFVIDKFPISRPNLTFSTLTVSNMSPEDSSIYLCSVLGQGSSYTFGSGTRLTVV.

The J gene is TRBJ2-4, the V gene TRBV6-1; 11 nucleotides match TRBD2. V lost 2 bases and J lost 5; bases outside the gene matches: 14. This CDR3 is built from 19 residues. Germline CDR1 and CDR2: MNHNS and SASEGT. The DNA of the CDR3 is TGTGCCAGCAGTGAATGGGACCGTGGTCTAGCGGGGGGACAAAACATTCAGTACTTC. Translation gives CASSEWDRGLAGGQNIQYF.

This rearrangement joins TRBV29-1 to TRBJ2-5, with D perhaps matching TRBD2 (5 bases). The CDR3 runs 13 residues. CDR1 is SQVTM and CDR2 is ANQGSEA in the germline V gene. Between the trimmed V and J ends, which lost 0 bases and 5 bases, there was a span of 10 bases. CDR3 sequence reads: CSVEEDGVETQYF. CDR3 coding DNA: TGCAGCGTTGAAGAGGACGGGGTGGAGACCCAGTACTTC.

The genes are TRBV27 and TRBJ1-4; 9 positions agree with TRBD1. The CDR3 covers 13 residues. Germline V lookup: CDR1 MNHEY, CDR2 SMNVEV (reference sequence). Unmatched junction bases numbered 5, after V lost 8 bases and J lost 7 bases. The CDR3 protein is CASSQGAGEKLFF. For the CDR3, the DNA is TGTGCCAGCTCACAGGGGGCGGGTGAAAAACTGTTTTTT.

V gene TRBV2 combines with J gene TRBJ2-4, with TRBD2 as a possible D gene (5 bases). Between the trimmed V and J ends, which lost 6 bases and 3 bases, there was a span of 12 bases. CDR3 length equals 14 residues. Germline V gene data show CDR1 as SNHLY and CDR2 as FYNNEI. CDR3 bases: TGTGCCAGCAGCCAACACGGAGGCAAAAACATTCAGTACTTC. Translating it yields CASSQHGGKNIQYF.

V usage is TRBV5-1 and J usage is TRBJ1-4; D uncertain. The CDR3 runs to 14 residues. V was cut by 0 bases and J by 7 bases, with 10 bases left in between. Per the germline V gene, CDR1 is SGHRS and CDR2 is YFSETQ. The CDR3 nucleotides are TGCGCCAGCAGCTTGGTTTTGAGTGGTGAAAAACTGTTTTTT. Protein product: CASSLVLSGEKLFF.

The rearrangement uses TRBV2 and TRBJ2-7, with a tentative D call TRBD1 (6 bases). Trimming cost V 6 bases and J 0 bases, with 12 bases left between them. The germline gives CDR1 SNHLY, CDR2 FYNNEI. The CDR3 has 14 amino acids. The CDR3 DNA reads as TGTGCCAGCAGGTATCAGGGGATCTCCTACGAGCAGTACTTC. It translates to CASRYQGISYEQYF.

Worth noting for this clone: Distinct nucleotide sequences in the sample also encode this CDR3. This chain uses TRBV5-1 with TRBJ2-7; 10 nucleotides match TRBD1. The CDR3 spans 14 residues. Germline V lookup: CDR1 SGHRS, CDR2 YFSETQ. With V trimmed by 4 bases and J by 0 bases, 1 base remained unmatched. The CDR3: CASSRQGASYEQYF. DNA for the CDR3: TGCGCCAGCAGCCGACAGGGGGCCTCCTACGAGCAGTACTTC.

This clone was recorded only once. V is TRBV7-6 and J is TRBJ2-2; 8 positions agree with TRBD2. The trim removed 1 base at V and 2 bases at J, leaving 9 bases unmatched. The germline V gene has CDR1 SGHVS and CDR2 FNYEAQ. The CDR3 has 18 amino acids. The CDR3, as DNA: TGTGCCAGCAGCTTAGAGGTGGCTAGCGGGCTTAACACCGGGGAGCTGTTTTTT. As protein: CASSLEVASGLNTGELFF.

In its sample, this clone was seen a few times. The chain carries TRBV30 and TRBJ1-1, with a tentative D call TRBD1 (6 bases). V lost 5 bases and J 0 bases, leaving 10 bases between the germline ends. The CDR3 contains 13 residues. Germline CDR1 and CDR2: GTSNPN and SVGIG (reference sequence). CDR3 sequence: CAWVGHLNTEAFF. The CDR3 DNA reads TGTGCCTGGGTGGGACACTTGAACACTGAAGCTTTCTTT.

The gene calls are TRBV6-6 and TRBJ1-1, with 7 nucleotides matching TRBD1. CDR3 length: 13 residues. V lost 7 bases, J lost 7 bases, and 9 bases stayed unmatched. Germline V gene data show CDR1 as MNHNY and CDR2 as SVGAGI (reference sequence). In nucleotides, the CDR3 is TGTGCCAGCACTCAGACAGGGCATCGTGAAGCTTTCTTT. Protein sequence: CASTQTGHREAFF.

V and J are TRBV6-5 and TRBJ1-4; D remains unclear. The CDR3 length is 13 residues. The germline CDR1 and CDR2 sequences are MNHEY and SVGAGI. V was shortened by 2 bases and J by 7 bases, with 8 bases between the two germline ends. DNA of the CDR3: TGTGCCAGCAGTTACGAACTAGGTGAAAAACTGTTTTTT. Protein sequence: CASSYELGEKLFF.

V usage is TRBV5-4 and J usage is TRBJ2-6; the D gene is possibly TRBD1 (6 bases). Trimming removed 4 bases from V and 1 base from J, with 21 bases in between. Germline loops: CDR1 SGHNT, CDR2 YYREEE (reference sequence). The CDR3 runs to 19 residues. CDR3: CASSHRRDTNPSGANVLTF. For the CDR3, the DNA is TGTGCCAGCAGCCACCGCCGGGACACGAACCCTTCTGGGGCCAACGTCCTGACTTTC.

The chain has TRBV10-2 and TRBJ2-7, with 7 bases that match TRBD2. After removal of 6 bases from V and 5 bases from J, the junction contained 10 bases not matched to a gene. This CDR3 is 14 amino acids long. From germline, CDR1 is WSHSY and CDR2 SAAADI. The CDR3 loop is CASREAGPRHEQYF. The CDR3 nucleotides are TGCGCCAGCAGGGAAGCGGGGCCGCGCCACGAGCAGTACTTC.

This chain links TRBV5-1 with TRBJ2-5, with a tentative D call TRBD2 (8 bases). The better agreement between TRBJ2-7 and the DNA end casts doubt on the J call. This CDR3 has 15 amino acids. Germline-derived CDR1 and CDR2 are SGHRS and YFSETQ. The DNA for the CDR3 is TGCGCCAGCAGCTTGTTGCAGGGGGGACTAGTCGAGCAGTACTTC. Residues: CASSLLQGGLVEQYF.

The rearrangement uses TRBV6-1 and TRBJ1-2; D perhaps matches TRBD1 (5 bases). Per germline, CDR1 MNHNS and CDR2 SASEGT. V shed 4 bases and J shed 8 bases, with 11 bases lying between them. The CDR3 runs 12 residues. CDR3: CASSVRDLGYTF. The CDR3 bases are TGTGCCAGCAGTGTCAGGGATTTGGGCTACACCTTC.

The chain carries TRBV10-2 and TRBJ2-1, with D possibly TRBD2 on 7 matching bases. Germline-derived CDR1 and CDR2 are WSHSY and SAAADI. The germline V and J ends were trimmed by 4 bases and 7 bases, with 20 bases remaining between them. The CDR3 covers 16 residues. The CDR3, as DNA: TGCGCCAGCAGTGTACGCGCGGGGGACACAGGGAATGAGCAGTTCTTC. This sequence encodes CASSVRAGDTGNEQFF.